This T cell receptor (beta chain) was profiled in a study of cytomegalovirus exposure and HLA in healthy donors. Study results and limitations: It was confirmed in vitro that three of the CMV-associated chains were specific for CMV antigens.

Germline V CDR1 and CDR2: KGHSH, LQKENI. The V gene lost 6 bases and the J gene lost 1 base, with 12 bases spanning the gap. The CDR3 has 14 amino acids. Note on this clone: As yet, its antigen is unknown.

The assay was immunoSEQ multiplex PCR, and TCRdb's table has in-frame clones only and misses some. The data show some 130,000 clones, approximately 84% seen once. V is TRBV18 and J is TRBJ1-1, with a weak D call TRBD1 (5 bases). This clonotype was sampled from a man younger than 40 in good health and CMV-seropositive. The sample consisted of PBMCs. The CDR3 loop is CASSPMQGNTEAFF. In nucleotides, the CDR3 is TGTGCCAGCTCCCCAATGCAGGGGAACACTGAAGCTTTCTTT.